The clone carrying this TCR beta chain was recorded once. This sample is part of a study of T cell changes during pregnancy in multiple sclerosis. V trimming: 0 bases; J trimming: 5 bases; junction bases outside the gene matches: 7. This CDR3 contains 15 residues. Per the germline V gene, CDR1 is SGHNT and CDR2 is YYREEE (reference sequence). Some clones are missing from TCRdb's copy, which holds only in-frame ones; the method was immunoSEQ multiplex PCR. Of roughly 56,000 clones listed, about 90% are singletons. The clonotype originates from a female donor in good health, enrolled as a control in a pregnancy study. The sample in question was CD4+ T cells from peripheral blood mononuclear cells, obtained after pregnancy. V and J are TRBV5-4 and TRBJ2-5, with 7 nucleotides matching TRBD1. The CDR3 is CASSLETGVSETQYF. Here the CDR3 DNA reads TGTGCCAGCAGCTTGGAAACAGGGGTTTCGGAGACCCAGTACTTC.